This paragraph reports one T cell receptor beta chain. The sample is drawn from a study of cytomegalovirus exposure and HLA in healthy donors. Primers included in the PCR were 60 Vbeta and 13 Jbeta primers. Here immunoSEQ multiplex PCR was the method, and the copy in TCRdb shows in-frame clones only, minus some. This table has more than 110,000 clones, around 81% appearing once. Per germline, CDR1 SEHNR and CDR2 FQNEAQ (reference sequence). The CDR3 runs to 15 residues. Trimming pared 9 bases from V and 4 bases from J, leaving 21 bases between. Sequences were obtained from PBMCs. V and J are TRBV7-9 and TRBJ2-5, with D tentatively TRBD1 (5 bases). The clonotype comes from a man in his forties in good health and CMV-seropositive. The CDR3 sequence is CASTQPAGWGETQYF. In DNA, the CDR3 is TGTGCCAGTACACAACCGGCAGGGTGGGGAGAGACCCAGTACTTC.